This T cell receptor beta chain was found in a study of blood T cell repertoires in COVID-19. This clone appeared a few times. Libraries were prepared by immunoSEQ multiplex PCR; TCRdb keeps only in-frame clonotypes and omits some of them. The sample lists 200,000 to 300,000 clones; more than 75% were seen once. The CDR3 spans 13 residues. The V gene lost 4 bases and the J gene lost 5 bases, with 11 bases spanning the gap. Germline CDR1 SEHNR, CDR2 FQNEAQ (reference sequence). The chain combines TRBV7-9 with TRBJ1-2; D is uncertain. The source of this sequence is a woman aged 45-60 years who had recovered from COVID-19. Material for sequencing was PBMCs or T cells enriched from blood (not recorded which). The CDR3 region has the DNA TGTGCCAGCAGCTCACAGTTAAAGTATGGCTACACCTTC. It yields the protein CASSSQLKYGYTF.